Following are 2 T cell receptor beta chains from one sample sequenced in a study of technical replicates of blood from a few donors. Only in-frame clones appear in the TCRdb table, and some are missing; sequencing was by immunoSEQ multiplex PCR. The repertoire holds 79,000 or so clones, roughly 91% seen once, with around 0.24% in the top ten. The sequenced material came from T cells isolated from PBMCs. The receptors shown here come from a human donor in good health.

V is TRBV4-1 and J is TRBJ1-1; D is undetermined. V was shortened by 1 base and J by 3 bases, with 15 bases between the two germline ends. CDR3 length: 16 amino acids. CDR1 is MGHRA, CDR2 YSYEKL, per germline. The CDR3 here is CASSQGLSPRDTEAFF. As DNA, the CDR3 is TGCGCCAGCAGCCAAGGCTTGAGCCCCCGGGACACTGAAGCTTTCTTT.

This chain connects TRBV27 to TRBJ2-6; D unclear. The CDR3 length is 17 residues. Looked up from germline, CDR1 is MNHEY and CDR2 is SMNVEV (reference sequence). V was pared by 4 bases and J by 0 bases, with 13 bases between. The CDR3 is CASSSPSRSSGANVLTF. The CDR3 nucleotides are TGTGCCAGCAGTTCTCCTAGTAGATCCTCTGGGGCCAACGTCCTGACTTTC.